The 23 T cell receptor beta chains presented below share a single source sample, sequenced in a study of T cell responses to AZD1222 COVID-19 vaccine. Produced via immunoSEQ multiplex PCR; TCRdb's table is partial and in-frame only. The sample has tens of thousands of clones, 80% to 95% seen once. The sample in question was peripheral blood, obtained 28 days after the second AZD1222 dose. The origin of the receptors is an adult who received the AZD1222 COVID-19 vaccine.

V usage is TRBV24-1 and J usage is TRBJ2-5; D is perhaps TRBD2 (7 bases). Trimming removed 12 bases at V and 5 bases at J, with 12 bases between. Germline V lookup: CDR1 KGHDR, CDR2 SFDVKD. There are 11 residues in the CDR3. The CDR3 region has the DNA TGTGCCTCTGGGGGGGCGGAGACCCAGTACTTC. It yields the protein CASGGAETQYF.

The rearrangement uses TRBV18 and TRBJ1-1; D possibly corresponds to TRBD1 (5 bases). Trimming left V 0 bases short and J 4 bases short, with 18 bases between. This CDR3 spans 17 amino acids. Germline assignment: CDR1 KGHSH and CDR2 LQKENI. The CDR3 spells CASSPPAGRGAGTEAFF. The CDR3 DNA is TGTGCCAGCTCACCACCCGCGGGGCGGGGTGCGGGCACTGAAGCTTTCTTT.

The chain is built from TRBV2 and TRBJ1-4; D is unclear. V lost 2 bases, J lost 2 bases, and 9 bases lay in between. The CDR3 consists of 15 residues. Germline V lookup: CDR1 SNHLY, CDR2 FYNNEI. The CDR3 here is CASSELVGTNEKLFF. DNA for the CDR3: TGTGCCAGCAGTGAATTGGTAGGGACTAATGAAAAACTGTTTTTT.

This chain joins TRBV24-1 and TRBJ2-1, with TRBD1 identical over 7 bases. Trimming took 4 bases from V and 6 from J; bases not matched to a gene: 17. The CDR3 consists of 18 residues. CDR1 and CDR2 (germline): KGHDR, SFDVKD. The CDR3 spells CATSEYPADRVRTNEQFF. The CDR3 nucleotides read TGTGCCACCAGTGAGTACCCCGCCGACAGGGTAAGGACCAATGAGCAGTTCTTC.

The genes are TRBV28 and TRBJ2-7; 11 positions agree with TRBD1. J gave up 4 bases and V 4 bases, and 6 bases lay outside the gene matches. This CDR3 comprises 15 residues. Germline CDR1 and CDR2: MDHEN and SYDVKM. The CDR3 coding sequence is TGTGCCAGCAGTTCCGGGACAGGGGGACGATACGAGCAGTACTTC. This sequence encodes CASSSGTGGRYEQYF.

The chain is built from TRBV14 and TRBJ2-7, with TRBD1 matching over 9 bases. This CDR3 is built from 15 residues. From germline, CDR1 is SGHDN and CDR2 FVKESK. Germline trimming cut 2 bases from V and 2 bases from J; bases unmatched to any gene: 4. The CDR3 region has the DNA TGTGCCAGCAGCCAATTGAGGGACAGGGCCTACGAGCAGTACTTC. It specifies CASSQLRDRAYEQYF.

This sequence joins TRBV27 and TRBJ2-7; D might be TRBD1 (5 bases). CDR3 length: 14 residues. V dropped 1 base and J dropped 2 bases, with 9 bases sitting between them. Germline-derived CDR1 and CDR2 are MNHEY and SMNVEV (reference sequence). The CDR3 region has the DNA TGTGCCAGCAGTTTATTTCAGGGTCCCTACGAGCAGTACTTC. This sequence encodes CASSLFQGPYEQYF.

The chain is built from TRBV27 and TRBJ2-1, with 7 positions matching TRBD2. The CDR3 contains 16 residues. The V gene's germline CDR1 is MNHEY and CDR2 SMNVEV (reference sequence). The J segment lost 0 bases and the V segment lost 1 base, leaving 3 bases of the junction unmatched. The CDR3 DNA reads TGTGCCAGCAGTTTATACGGCGGGAGCTCCTACAATGAGCAGTTCTTC. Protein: CASSLYGGSSYNEQFF.

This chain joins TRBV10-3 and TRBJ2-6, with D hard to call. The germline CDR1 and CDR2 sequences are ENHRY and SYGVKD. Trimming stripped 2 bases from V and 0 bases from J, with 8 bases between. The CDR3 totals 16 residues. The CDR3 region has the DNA TGTGCCATCAGTGAGAGAGGATCCTCTGGGGCCAACGTCCTGACTTTC. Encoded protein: CAISERGSSGANVLTF.

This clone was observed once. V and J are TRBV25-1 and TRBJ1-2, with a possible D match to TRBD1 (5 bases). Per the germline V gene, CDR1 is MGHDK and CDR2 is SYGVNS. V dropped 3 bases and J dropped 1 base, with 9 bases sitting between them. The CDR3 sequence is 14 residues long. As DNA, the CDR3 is TGTGCCAGCAGTGATCTGGGGGGTAACTATGGCTACACCTTC. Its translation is CASSDLGGNYGYTF.

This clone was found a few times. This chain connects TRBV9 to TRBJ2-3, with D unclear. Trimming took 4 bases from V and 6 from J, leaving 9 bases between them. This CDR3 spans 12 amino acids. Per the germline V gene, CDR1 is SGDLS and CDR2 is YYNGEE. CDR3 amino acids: CASSNFKDTQYF. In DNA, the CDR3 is TGTGCCAGCAGCAACTTTAAGGATACGCAGTATTTT.

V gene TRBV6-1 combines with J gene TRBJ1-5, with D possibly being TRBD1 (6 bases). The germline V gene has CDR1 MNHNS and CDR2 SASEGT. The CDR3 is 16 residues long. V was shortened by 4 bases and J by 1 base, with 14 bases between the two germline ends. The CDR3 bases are TGTGCCAGCAGTGGACCGGGGGCGCGGAGCAATCAGCCCCAGCATTTT. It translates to CASSGPGARSNQPQHF.

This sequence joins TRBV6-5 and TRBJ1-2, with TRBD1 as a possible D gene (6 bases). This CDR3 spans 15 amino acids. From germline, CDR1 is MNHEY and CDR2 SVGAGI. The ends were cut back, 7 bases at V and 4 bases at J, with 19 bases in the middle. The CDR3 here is CASNPWGGLIYGYTF. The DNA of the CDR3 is TGTGCCAGCAACCCATGGGGGGGGCTGATCTATGGCTACACCTTC.

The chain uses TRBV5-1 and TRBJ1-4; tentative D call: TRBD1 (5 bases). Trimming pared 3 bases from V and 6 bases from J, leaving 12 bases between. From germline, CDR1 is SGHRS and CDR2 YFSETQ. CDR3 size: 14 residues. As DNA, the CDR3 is TGCGCCAGCAGCTGGGGGAGGTTGGATGAAAAACTGTTTTTT. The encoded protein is CASSWGRLDEKLFF. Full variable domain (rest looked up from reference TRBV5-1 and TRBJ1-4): KAGVTQTPRYLIKTRGQQVTLSCSPISGHRSVSWYQQTPGQGLQFLFEYFSETQRNKGNFPGRFSGRQFSNSRSEMNVSTLELGDSALYLCASSWGRLDEKLFFGSGTQLSVL.

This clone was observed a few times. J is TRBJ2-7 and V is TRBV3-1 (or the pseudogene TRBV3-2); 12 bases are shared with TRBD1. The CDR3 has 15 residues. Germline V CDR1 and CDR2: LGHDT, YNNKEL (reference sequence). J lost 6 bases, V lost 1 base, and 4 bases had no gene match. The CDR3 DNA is TGTGCCAGCAGCCAAGTAGGGACAGGGGGCTCCGAGCAGTACTTC. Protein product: CASSQVGTGGSEQYF.

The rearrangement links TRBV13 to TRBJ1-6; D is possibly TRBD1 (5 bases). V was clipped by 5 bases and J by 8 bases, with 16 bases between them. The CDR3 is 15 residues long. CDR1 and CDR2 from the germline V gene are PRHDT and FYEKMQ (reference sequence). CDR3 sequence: CASSLGGGADSPLHF. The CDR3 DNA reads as TGTGCCAGCAGCCTCGGAGGAGGGGCTGATTCACCCCTCCACTTT.

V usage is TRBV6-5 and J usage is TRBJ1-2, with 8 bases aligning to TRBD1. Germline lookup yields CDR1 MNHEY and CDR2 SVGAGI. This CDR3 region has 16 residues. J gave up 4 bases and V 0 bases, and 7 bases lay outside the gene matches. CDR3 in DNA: TGTGCCAGCAGTTACTCGGCGCGACAGGGGCCCTATGGCTACACCTTC. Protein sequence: CASSYSARQGPYGYTF.

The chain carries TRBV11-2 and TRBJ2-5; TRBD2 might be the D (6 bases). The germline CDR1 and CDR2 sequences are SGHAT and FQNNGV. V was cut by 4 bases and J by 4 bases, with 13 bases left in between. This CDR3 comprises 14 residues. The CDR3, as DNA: TGTGCCAGCAGCTGGAACATGGGAGGAGAGACCCAGTACTTC. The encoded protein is CASSWNMGGETQYF.

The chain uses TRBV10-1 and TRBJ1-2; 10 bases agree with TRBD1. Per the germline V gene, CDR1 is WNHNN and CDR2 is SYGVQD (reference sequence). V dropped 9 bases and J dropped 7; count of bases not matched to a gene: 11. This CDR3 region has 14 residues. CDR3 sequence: CARGPGQGFFGYTF. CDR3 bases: TGCGCCAGGGGCCCGGGACAGGGGTTCTTTGGCTACACCTTC.

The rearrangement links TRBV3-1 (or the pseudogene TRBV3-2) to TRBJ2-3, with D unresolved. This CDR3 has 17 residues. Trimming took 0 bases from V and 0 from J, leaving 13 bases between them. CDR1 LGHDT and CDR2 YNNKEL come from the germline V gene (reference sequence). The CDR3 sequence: CASSQEPPYTSTDTQYF. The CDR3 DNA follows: TGTGCCAGCAGCCAAGAACCACCCTATACCAGCACAGATACGCAGTATTTT.

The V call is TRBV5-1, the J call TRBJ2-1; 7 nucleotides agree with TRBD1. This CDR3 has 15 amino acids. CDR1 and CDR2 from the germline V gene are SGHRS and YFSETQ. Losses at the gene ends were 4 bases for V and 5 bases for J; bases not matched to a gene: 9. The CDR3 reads CASSKDRVGDNEQFF. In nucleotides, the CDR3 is TGCGCCAGCAGCAAAGACAGGGTTGGGGACAATGAGCAGTTCTTC.

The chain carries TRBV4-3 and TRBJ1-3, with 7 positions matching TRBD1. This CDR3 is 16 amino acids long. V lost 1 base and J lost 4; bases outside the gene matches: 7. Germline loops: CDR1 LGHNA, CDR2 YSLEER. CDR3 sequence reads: CASSQAPGGGGNTIYF. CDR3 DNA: TGCGCCAGCAGCCAAGCCCCGGGAGGGGGCGGAAACACCATATATTTT.

The CDR3, as DNA: TGTGCCAGCAGCCCCCCGTGGGCGGGGTCCTACGAGCAGTACTTC. This gives the protein CASSPPWAGSYEQYF. The chain has TRBV7-2 and TRBJ2-7; tentatively, D is TRBD2 (6 bases). CDR3 length equals 15 residues. Germline V gene lookup returns CDR1 SGHTA and CDR2 FQGNSA. Trimming pared 5 bases from V and 1 base from J, leaving 15 bases between.